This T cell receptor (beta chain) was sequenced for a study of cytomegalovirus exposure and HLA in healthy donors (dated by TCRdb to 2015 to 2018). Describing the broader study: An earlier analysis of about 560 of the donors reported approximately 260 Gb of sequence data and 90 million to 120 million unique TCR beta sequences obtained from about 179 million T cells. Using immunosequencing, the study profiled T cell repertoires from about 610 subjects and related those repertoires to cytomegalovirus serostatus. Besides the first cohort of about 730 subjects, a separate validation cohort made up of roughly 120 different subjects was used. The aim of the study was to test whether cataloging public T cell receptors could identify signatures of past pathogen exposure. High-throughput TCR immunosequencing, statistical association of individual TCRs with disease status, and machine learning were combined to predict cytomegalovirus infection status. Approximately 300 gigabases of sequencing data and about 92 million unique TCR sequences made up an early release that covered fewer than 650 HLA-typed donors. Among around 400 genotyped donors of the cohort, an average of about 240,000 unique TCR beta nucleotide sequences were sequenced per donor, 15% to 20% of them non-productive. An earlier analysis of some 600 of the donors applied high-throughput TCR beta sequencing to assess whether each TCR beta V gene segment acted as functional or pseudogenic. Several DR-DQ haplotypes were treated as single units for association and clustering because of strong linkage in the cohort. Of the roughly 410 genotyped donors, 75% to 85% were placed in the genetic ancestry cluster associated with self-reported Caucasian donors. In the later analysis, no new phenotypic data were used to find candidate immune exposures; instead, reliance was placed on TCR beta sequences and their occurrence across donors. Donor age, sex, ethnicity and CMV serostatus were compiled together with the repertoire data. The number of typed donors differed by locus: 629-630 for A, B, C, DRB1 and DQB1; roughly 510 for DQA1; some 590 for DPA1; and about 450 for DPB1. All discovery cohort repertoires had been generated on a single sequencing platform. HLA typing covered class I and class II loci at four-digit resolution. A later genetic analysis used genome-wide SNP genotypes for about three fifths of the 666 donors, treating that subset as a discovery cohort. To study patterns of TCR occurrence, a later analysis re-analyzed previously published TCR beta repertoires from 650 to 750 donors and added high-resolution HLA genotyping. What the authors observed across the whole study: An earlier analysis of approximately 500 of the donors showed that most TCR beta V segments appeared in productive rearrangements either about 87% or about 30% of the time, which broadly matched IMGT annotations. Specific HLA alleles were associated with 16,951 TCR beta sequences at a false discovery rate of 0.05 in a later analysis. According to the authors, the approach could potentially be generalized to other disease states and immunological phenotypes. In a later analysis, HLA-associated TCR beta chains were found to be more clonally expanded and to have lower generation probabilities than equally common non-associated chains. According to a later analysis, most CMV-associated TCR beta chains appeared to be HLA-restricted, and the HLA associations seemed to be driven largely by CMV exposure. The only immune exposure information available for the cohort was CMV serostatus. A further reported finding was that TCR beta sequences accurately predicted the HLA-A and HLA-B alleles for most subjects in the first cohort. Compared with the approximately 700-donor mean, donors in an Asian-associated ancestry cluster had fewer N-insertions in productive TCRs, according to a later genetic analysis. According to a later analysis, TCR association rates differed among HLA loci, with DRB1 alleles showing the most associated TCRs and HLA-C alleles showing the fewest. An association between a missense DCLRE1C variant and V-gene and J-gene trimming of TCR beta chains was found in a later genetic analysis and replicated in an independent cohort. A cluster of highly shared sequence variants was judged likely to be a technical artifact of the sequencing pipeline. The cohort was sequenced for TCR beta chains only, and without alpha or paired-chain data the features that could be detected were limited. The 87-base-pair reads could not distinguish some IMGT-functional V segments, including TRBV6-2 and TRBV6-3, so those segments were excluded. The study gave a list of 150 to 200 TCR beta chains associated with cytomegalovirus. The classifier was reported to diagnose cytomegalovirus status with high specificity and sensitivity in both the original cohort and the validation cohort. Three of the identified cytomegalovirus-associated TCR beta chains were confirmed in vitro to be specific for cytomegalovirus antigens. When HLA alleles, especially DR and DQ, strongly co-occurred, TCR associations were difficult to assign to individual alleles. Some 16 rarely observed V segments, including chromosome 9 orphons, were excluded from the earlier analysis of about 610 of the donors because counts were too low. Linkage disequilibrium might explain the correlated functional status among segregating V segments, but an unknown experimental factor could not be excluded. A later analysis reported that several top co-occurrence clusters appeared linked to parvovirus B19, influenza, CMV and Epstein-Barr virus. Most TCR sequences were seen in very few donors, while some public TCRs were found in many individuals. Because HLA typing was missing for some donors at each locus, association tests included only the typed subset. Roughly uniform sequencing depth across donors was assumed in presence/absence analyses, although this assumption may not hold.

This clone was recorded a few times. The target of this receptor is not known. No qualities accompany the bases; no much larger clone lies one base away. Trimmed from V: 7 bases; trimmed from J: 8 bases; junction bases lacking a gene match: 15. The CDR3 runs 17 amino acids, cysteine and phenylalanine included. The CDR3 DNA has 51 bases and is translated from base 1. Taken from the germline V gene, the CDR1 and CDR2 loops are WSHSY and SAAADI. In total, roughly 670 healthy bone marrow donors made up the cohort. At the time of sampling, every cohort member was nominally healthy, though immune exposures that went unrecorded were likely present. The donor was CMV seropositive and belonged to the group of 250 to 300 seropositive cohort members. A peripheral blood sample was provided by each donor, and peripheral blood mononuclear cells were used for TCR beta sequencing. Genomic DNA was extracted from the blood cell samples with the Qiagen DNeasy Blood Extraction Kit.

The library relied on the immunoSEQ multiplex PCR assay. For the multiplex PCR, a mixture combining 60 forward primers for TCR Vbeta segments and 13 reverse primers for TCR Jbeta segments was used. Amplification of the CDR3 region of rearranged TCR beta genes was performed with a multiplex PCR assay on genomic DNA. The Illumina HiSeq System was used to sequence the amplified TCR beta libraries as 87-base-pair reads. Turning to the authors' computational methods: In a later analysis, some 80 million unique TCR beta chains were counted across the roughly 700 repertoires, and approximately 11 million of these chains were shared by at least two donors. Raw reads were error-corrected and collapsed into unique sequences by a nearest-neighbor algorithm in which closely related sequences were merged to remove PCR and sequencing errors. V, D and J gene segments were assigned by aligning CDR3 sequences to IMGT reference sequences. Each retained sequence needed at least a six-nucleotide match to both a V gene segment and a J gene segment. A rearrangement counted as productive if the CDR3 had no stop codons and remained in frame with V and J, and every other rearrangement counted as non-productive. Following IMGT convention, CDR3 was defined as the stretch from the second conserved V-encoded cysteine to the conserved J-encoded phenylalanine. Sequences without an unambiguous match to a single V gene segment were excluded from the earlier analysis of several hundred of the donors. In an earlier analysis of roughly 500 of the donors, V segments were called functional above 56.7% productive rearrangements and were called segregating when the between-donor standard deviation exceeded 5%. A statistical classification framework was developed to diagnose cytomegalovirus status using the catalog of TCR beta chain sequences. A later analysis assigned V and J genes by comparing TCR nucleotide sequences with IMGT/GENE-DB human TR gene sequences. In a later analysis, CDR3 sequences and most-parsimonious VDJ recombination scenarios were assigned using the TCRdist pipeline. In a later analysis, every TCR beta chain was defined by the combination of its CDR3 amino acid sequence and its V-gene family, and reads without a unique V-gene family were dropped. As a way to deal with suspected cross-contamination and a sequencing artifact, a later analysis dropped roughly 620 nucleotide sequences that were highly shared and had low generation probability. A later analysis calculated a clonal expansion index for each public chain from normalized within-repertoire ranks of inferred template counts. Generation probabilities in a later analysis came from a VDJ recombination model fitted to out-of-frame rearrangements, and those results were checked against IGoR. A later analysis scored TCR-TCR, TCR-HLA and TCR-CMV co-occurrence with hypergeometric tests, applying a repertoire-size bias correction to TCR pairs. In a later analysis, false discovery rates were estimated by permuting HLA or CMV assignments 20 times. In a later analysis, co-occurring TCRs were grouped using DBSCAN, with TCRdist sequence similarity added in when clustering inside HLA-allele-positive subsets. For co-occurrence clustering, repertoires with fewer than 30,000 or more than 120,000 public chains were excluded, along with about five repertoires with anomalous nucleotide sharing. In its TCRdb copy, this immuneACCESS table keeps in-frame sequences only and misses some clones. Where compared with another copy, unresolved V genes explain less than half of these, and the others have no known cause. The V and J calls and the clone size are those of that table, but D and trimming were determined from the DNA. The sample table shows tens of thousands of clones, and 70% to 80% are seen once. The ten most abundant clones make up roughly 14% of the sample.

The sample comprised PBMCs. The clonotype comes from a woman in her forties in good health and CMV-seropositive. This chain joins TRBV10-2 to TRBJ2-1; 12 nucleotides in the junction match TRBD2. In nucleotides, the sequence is TGCGCCAGCACACCGCTACCTCCTAGCGGGAGGGGAGATGAGCAGTTCTTC. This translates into CASTPLPPSGRGDEQFF.